The 5 T cell receptor beta chains below all came from one sample that was sequenced in a study of CD8 T cells in Susac syndrome. It was with random hexamers that about 0.45 to 1 ug RNA was reverse transcribed. TCRdb re-called the immunoSEQ multiplex PCR reads through MiXCR, storing one row per CDR3 protein. This sample has around 26,000 distinct CDR3 sequences, with 94% found just once. Sequences were obtained from CD8+ T cells from PBMCs. The receptors here all came from a human donor in good health.

V usage is TRBV7-9 and J usage is TRBJ1-3, with unresolved D. CDR1 and CDR2 (germline): SEHNR, FQNEAQ (reference sequence). The V gene lost 8 bases and the J gene lost 0 bases, with 8 bases spanning the gap. The CDR3 is made up of 13 amino acids. CDR3 amino acids: CASVGGSGNTIYF. CDR3 sequence (DNA): TGTGCCAGCGTGGGAGGCTCTGGAAACACCATATATTTT.

The J gene is TRBJ2-7, the V gene TRBV29-1, with D tentatively TRBD1 (5 bases). Trimming pared 4 bases from V and 5 bases from J, leaving 9 bases between. Germline CDR1 and CDR2: SQVTM and ANQGSEA. The CDR3 extends over 11 amino acids. The CDR3 region is CSVAAGNEQYF. In DNA form, the CDR3 reads TGCAGCGTTGCTGCAGGGAACGAGCAGTACTTC.

The chain has TRBV29-1 and TRBJ2-7; tentatively, D is TRBD1 or TRBD2 (6 bases each). Trimming took off 6 bases at V and 3 bases at J, with 12 bases between the two ends. This CDR3 has 12 residues. Germline V gives CDR1 SQVTM, CDR2 ANQGSEA. The CDR3, as DNA: TGCAGCGTAGAGAAGGGGGGCTACGAGCAGTACTTC. Amino acid sequence: CSVEKGGYEQYF.

The chain combines TRBV6-2 or TRBV6-3 with TRBJ2-1, with a possible D match to TRBD2 (5 bases). This CDR3 is built from 15 residues. Deletions cut 6 bases from V and 2 bases from J, with 14 bases between. Germline CDR1 MNHEY, CDR2 SVGEGT. For the CDR3, the DNA is TGTGCCAGCAGCGGGGTGCGCGGACCCTACAATGAGCAGTTCTTC. Amino acid sequence: CASSGVRGPYNEQFF.

This chain links TRBV15 with TRBJ2-1; 7 nucleotides align to TRBD2. V lost 0 bases and J lost 4; bases outside the gene matches: 6. The germline V gene encodes CDR1 LNHNV and CDR2 YYDKDF (reference sequence). This CDR3 has 16 amino acids. The CDR3 region has the DNA TGTGCCACCAGCAGAGATGGGGCGGGGGTGTACAATGAGCAGTTCTTC. Translated, it gives CATSRDGAGVYNEQFF.